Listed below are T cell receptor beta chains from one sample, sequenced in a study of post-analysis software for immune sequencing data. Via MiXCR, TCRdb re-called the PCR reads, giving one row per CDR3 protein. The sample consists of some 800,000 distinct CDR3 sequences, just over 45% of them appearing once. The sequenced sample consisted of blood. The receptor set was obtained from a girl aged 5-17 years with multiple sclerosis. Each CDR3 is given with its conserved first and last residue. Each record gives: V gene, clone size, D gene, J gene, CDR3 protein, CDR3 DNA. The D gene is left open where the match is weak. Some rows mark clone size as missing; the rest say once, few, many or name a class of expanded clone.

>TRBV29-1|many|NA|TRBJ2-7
CSAAAGLSEQYF
TGCAGCGCCGCGGCAGGGTTATCCGAGCAGTACTTC
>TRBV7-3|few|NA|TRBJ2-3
CASSLVQGADTQYF
TGTGCCAGCAGCTTAGTTCAGGGCGCAGATACGCAGTATTTT
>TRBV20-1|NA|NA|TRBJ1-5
CSAREVGDQPQHF
TGCAGTGCTAGAGAGGTCGGGGATCAGCCCCAGCATTTT
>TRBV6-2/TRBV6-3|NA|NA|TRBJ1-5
CASTPWAGSNQPQHF
TGTGCCAGCACCCCATGGGCTGGCTCCAATCAGCCCCAGCATTTT
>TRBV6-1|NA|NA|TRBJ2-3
CASRFQGPWDTQYF
TGTGCCAGCAGATTCCAGGGGCCATGGGATACGCAGTATTTT
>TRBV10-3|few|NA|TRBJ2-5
CAISESRNQETQYF
TGTGCCATCAGTGAATCGCGGAACCAAGAGACCCAGTACTTC
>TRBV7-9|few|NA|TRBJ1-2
CASSPVWADYGYTF
TGTGCCAGCAGCCCCGTATGGGCGGACTATGGCTACACCTTC
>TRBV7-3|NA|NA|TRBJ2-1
CASSPAHSTGLNEQFF
TGTGCCAGCAGCCCAGCCCATTCGACAGGCTTAAATGAGCAGTTCTTC
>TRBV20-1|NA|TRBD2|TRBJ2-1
CSARASGLSYNEQFF
TGCAGTGCTAGGGCTAGCGGCCTCTCCTACAATGAGCAGTTCTTC
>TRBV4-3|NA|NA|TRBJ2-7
CASSQGKGPGFSEQYF
TGCGCCAGCAGCCAGGGCAAGGGGCCCGGGTTTTCCGAGCAGTACTTC
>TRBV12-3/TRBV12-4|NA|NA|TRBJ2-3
CASSLAHSGSTDTQYF
TGTGCCAGCAGTTTAGCGCACTCGGGATCCACAGATACGCAGTATTTT
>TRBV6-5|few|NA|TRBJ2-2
CACSPPRSTGELFF
TGTGCCTGCAGCCCACCACGGAGCACCGGGGAGCTGTTTTTT
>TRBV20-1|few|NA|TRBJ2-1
CRVVGAFYNEQFF
TGCAGGGTAGTGGGGGCATTTTACAATGAGCAGTTCTTC
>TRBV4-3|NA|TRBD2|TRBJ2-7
CASSQTTGTSWVEQYF
TGCGCCAGCAGCCAAACTACCGGGACTAGCTGGGTAGAGCAGTACTTC
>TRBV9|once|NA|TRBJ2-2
CASSVDPRARAGELFF
TGCGCCAGCAGCGTAGACCCGCGCGCCAGGGCCGGGGAGCTGTTTTTT
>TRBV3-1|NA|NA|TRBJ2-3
CASSQGGDGTDTQYF
TGTGCCAGCAGCCAAGGCGGGGACGGCACAGATACGCAGTATTTT
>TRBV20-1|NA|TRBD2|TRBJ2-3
CSAEIGTSGRRADTQYF
TGCAGTGCCGAAATCGGGACTAGCGGTAGGAGGGCAGATACGCAGTATTTT
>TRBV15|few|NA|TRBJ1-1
CATSRDPEDTEAFF
TGTGCCACCAGCAGAGATCCGGAGGACACTGAAGCTTTCTTT
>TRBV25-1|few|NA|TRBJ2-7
CASSESWVGADHGYEQYF
TGTGCCAGCAGTGAATCTTGGGTGGGAGCCGACCATGGCTACGAGCAGTACTTC
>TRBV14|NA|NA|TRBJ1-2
CASSQDTGSHGYTF
TGTGCCAGCAGCCAAGACACAGGGTCCCATGGCTACACCTTC
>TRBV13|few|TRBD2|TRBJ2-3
CASSFGGGTNTQYF
TGTGCCAGCAGCTTCGGCGGGGGGACAAATACGCAGTATTTT
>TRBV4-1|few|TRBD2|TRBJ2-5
CASSQDLWLAGERGETQYF
TGCGCCAGCAGCCAAGATCTTTGGCTAGCGGGAGAGCGGGGGGAGACCCAGTACTTC
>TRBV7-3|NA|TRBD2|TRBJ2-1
CASRSTLAGEQFF
TGTGCCAGCAGATCTACACTAGCGGGAGAGCAGTTCTTC
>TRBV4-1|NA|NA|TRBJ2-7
CASSQDSEGAIYEQYF
TGCGCCAGCAGCCAAGATTCGGAGGGGGCGATATACGAGCAGTACTTC
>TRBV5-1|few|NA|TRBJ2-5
CASSEDPQETQYF
TGCGCCAGCAGCGAAGACCCACAAGAGACCCAGTACTTC
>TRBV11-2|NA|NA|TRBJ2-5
CASSLVGDKETQYF
TGTGCCAGCAGCTTAGTAGGGGATAAAGAGACCCAGTACTTC
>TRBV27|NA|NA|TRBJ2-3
CASSLYPGGGSPGDTQYF
TGTGCCAGCAGTTTATATCCGGGGGGCGGCAGCCCGGGGGATACGCAGTATTTT
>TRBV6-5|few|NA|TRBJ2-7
CASSYSLGEQYF
TGTGCCAGCAGTTACTCGCTTGGGGAGCAGTACTTC
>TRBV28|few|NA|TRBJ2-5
CASSSPLREETQYF
TGTGCCAGCAGTAGTCCACTGAGGGAAGAGACCCAGTACTTC
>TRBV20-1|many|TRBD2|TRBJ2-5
CSARDPWTSGIQETQYF
TGCAGTGCTAGAGATCCCTGGACTAGCGGGATCCAAGAGACCCAGTACTTC
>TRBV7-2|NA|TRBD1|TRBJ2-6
CASSLQGARGANVLTF
TGTGCCAGCAGCCTACAGGGGGCGAGGGGGGCCAACGTCCTGACTTTC
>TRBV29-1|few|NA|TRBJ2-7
CSPPDGYEQYF
TGCAGCCCCCCGGACGGCTACGAGCAGTACTTC
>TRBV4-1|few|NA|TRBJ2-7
CASSLATQLYEQYF
TGCGCCAGCAGCCTGGCGACACAACTCTACGAGCAGTACTTC
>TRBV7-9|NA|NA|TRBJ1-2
CASSFEVHGYTF
TGTGCCAGCAGCTTCGAGGTGCATGGATACACCTTC
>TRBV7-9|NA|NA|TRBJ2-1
CTSSLLGGEQFF
TGTACCAGCAGCTTACTCGGCGGTGAGCAGTTCTTC
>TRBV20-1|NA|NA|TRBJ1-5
CSARPSEWAQPQHF
TGCAGTGCTCGTCCCTCAGAATGGGCTCAGCCCCAGCATTTT
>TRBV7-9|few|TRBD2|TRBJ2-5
CASSSGTSGDGPQYF
TGTGCCAGCAGTTCCGGGACTAGCGGGGACGGGCCCCAGTACTTC
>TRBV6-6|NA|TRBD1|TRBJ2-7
CAVAGGLEQYF
TGTGCCGTGGCAGGGGGCCTCGAGCAGTACTTC
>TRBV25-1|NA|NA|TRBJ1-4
CASSGPTASNEKLFF
TGTGCCAGCAGTGGCCCGACAGCTAGTAATGAAAAACTGTTTTTT
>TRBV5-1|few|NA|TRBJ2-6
CASSLAWGRDSGANVLTF
TGCGCCAGCAGCTTGGCGTGGGGGCGGGACTCTGGGGCCAACGTCCTGACTTTC
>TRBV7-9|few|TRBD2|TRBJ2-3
CASSSGTSGISTDTQYF
TGTGCCAGCAGCTCCGGGACTAGCGGTATTAGCACAGATACGCAGTATTTT
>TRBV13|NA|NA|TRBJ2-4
CASSSLSIAKNIQYF
TGTGCCAGCAGCTCCCTCAGTATAGCCAAAAACATTCAGTACTTC
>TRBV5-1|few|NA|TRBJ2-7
CASSPGGRSYEQYF
TGCGCCAGCAGCCCGGGGGGCAGATCCTACGAGCAGTACTTC
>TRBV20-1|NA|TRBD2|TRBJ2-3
CSARDPGLSTDTQYF
TGCAGTGCTAGAGATCCGGGACTAAGCACAGATACGCAGTATTTT
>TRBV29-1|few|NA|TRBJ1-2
CSVQVGGAGGYTF
TGCAGCGTTCAAGTGGGGGGCGCCGGTGGCTACACCTTC
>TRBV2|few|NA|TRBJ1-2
CASAAQQISNYGYTF
TGTGCCAGCGCAGCACAACAAATTTCTAACTATGGCTACACCTTC
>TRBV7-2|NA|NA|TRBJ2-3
CASSYGNRGTTDTQYF
TGTGCCAGCAGCTACGGTAACCGGGGAACCACAGATACGCAGTATTTT
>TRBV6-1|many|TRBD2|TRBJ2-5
CASSESGSVETQYF
TGTGCCAGCAGTGAGAGCGGGAGCGTGGAGACCCAGTACTTC
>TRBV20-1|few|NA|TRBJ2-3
CSASRTSTDTQYF
TGCAGTGCTAGTAGAACTAGCACAGATACGCAGTATTTT
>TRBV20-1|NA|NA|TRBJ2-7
CSARHVAVLPAYEQYF
TGCAGTGCTAGACACGTTGCGGTTCTACCCGCCTACGAGCAGTACTTC
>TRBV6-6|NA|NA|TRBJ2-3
CASSYSFLTDTQYF
TGTGCCAGCAGTTACTCCTTTCTCACAGATACGCAGTATTTT
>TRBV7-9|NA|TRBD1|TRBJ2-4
CASSSGQTYGQYF
TGTGCCAGCAGCTCGGGACAGACATACGGGCAGTACTTC
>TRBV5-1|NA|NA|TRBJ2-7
CASSLARGRNEQYF
TGCGCCAGCAGCTTGGCGCGGGGCAGGAACGAGCAGTACTTC
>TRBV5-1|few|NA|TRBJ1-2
CASSLGTVRTNYGYTF
TGCGCCAGCAGCTTGGGGACTGTAAGAACTAACTATGGCTACACCTTC
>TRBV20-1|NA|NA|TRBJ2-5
CSARVLDQETQYF
TGCAGTGCTAGAGTACTGGACCAAGAGACCCAGTACTTC
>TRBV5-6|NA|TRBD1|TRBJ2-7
CASAEGDRAYEQYF
TGTGCCAGCGCTGAAGGGGACAGGGCCTACGAGCAGTACTTC
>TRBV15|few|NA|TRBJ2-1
CATSRVPTARVINEQFF
TGTGCCACCAGCAGGGTCCCGACGGCCAGGGTGATAAATGAGCAGTTCTTC
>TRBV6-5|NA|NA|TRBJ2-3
CASSSAGTTGDTQYF
TGTGCCAGCAGCTCCGCCGGGACAACAGGAGATACGCAGTATTTT
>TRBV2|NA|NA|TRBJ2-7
CASRHSHTYEQYF
TGTGCCAGCAGACACTCCCATACCTACGAGCAGTACTTC
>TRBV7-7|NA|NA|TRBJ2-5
CASSLGLPETQYF
TGTGCTAGCAGCTTAGGACTGCCGGAGACCCAGTACTTC